Listed below are T cell receptor beta chains from one sample, sequenced in a study of blood T cell repertoires in COVID-19. Assay used: immunoSEQ multiplex PCR; TCRdb lists only in-frame clones, some missing. The sample includes fewer than 250,000 clones, more than 60% seen only once; the top ten take roughly an eighth. Material for sequencing was peripheral blood. These receptors were collected from a woman between 50 and 59 years old with acute or convalescent COVID-19. Each CDR3 is given with its conserved first and last residue. A D gene is named only where the DNA matches it firmly. Clone size is stated in some rows and not others, as once, few, many or a class when expanded.

-,15,TRBJ1-1,TRBV2,-,TGTGCCAGCAGTGAAGATCGGCAGGTGAACACTGAAGCTTTCTTT,CASSEDRQVNTEAFF
TRBD1,15,TRBJ1-2,TRBV7-2,-,TGTGCCAGCAGCTCGGACTTCGGGACAGCGGATGGCTACACCTTC,CASSSDFGTADGYTF
TRBD1,15,TRBJ1-5,TRBV18,-,TGTGCCAGCTCACTTGACAGGGGGCGCGAACAGCCCCAGCATTTT,CASSLDRGREQPQHF
-,16,TRBJ2-1,TRBV24-1,-,TGTGCCACCAGTGATTTAGTCGGGGAGATATACAATGAGCAGTTCTTC,CATSDLVGEIYNEQFF
TRBD1,14,TRBJ1-4,TRBV7-9,-,TGTGCCAGCAGTGCGGCAGGGGGGTCGGAAAAACTGTTTTTT,CASSAAGGSEKLFF
-,10,TRBJ1-2,TRBV19,-,TGTGCCAGTAAGGGAGATGGCTACACCTTC,CASKGDGYTF
-,15,TRBJ2-7,TRBV28,-,TGTGCCAGCAGTCCCCGGACTGCTAAATGGGACGAGCAGTACTTC,CASSPRTAKWDEQYF
-,15,TRBJ2-5,TRBV25-1,-,TGTGCCAGCAGTAAAGCAGGACTAAACCAAGAGACCCAGTACTTC,CASSKAGLNQETQYF
-,15,TRBJ2-7,TRBV5-1,once,TGCGCCAGCAGCTTGGGACTTGGAGGGATCGACGAGCAGTACTTC,CASSLGLGGIDEQYF
-,12,TRBJ2-1,TRBV11-3,-,TGTGCCAGCAGCTTCCGCTACAATGAGCAGTTCTTC,CASSFRYNEQFF
-,14,TRBJ1-1,TRBV3-1/TRBV3-2,-,TGTGCCAGCAGCCGGAGATCGGTGAACACTGAAGCTTTCTTT,CASSRRSVNTEAFF
-,15,TRBJ1-5,TRBV6-2/TRBV6-3,-,TGTGCCAGCAGTCTCGGACAGAGGGGCAATCAGCCCCAGCATTTT,CASSLGQRGNQPQHF
-,15,TRBJ2-1,TRBV5-5,-,TGTGCCAGCAGCCGCATAGCGGCAGCCTACAATGAGCAGTTCTTC,CASSRIAAAYNEQFF
TRBD2,13,TRBJ2-7,TRBV29-1,-,TGCAGCGCCCTCTCGGGGGGGTCCCACGAGCAGTACTTC,CSALSGGSHEQYF
TRBD2,17,TRBJ2-5,TRBV13,-,TGTGCCAGCAGCTTAAAAGGCGGGAGGATTCGCCAAGAGACCCAGTACTTC,CASSLKGGRIRQETQYF
-,18,TRBJ1-6,TRBV30,-,TGTGCCTGGTCGCGGACAGCGGTAGCCTCTTCGCTTGGGTCACCCCTCCACTTT,CAWSRTAVASSLGSPLHF
TRBD1,16,TRBJ2-1,TRBV7-9,-,TGTGCCAGCAGCCCCCGGTCCGGACAGGGGGCCTATGAGCAGTTCTTC,CASSPRSGQGAYEQFF
-,14,TRBJ1-5,TRBV28,-,TGTGCCAGCGCTTTCGGGGGGGTAGTTCAGCCCCAGCATTTT,CASAFGGVVQPQHF
-,13,TRBJ2-1,TRBV12-3/TRBV12-4,-,TGTGCCAGCACCCCCTACTCCTACAATGAGCAGTTCTTC,CASTPYSYNEQFF
-,13,TRBJ2-7,TRBV6-2/TRBV6-3,-,TGTGCCAGCAGCCCCCGGCAGGGGGGAGAGCAGTACTTC,CASSPRQGGEQYF
-,12,TRBJ2-7,TRBV28,-,TGTGCCAGCAGTTCTAAACGCTACGAGCAGTACTTC,CASSSKRYEQYF
TRBD2,16,TRBJ2-2,TRBV18,-,TGTGCCAGCTCACGCCGACTAGCGGAGAACACCGGGGAGCTGTTTTTT,CASSRRLAENTGELFF
-,12,TRBJ2-7,TRBV28,few,TGTGCCAGCAGTTCAGGAGGGTGGGAGCAGTACTTC,CASSSGGWEQYF
-,16,TRBJ1-3,TRBV7-2,-,TGTGCCAGCAGCCCCGCCGGGGGGGATGCTGGAAACACCATATATTTT,CASSPAGGDAGNTIYF
-,16,TRBJ1-5,TRBV18,-,TGTGCCAGCTCACCACCAGGGGTTTATAGCAATCAGCCCCAGCATTTT,CASSPPGVYSNQPQHF
TRBD1,14,TRBJ2-7,TRBV11-2,few,TGTGCCAGCAGCGTCGGGACAGGGGACTACGGGCAGTACTTC,CASSVGTGDYGQYF
-,13,TRBJ1-5,TRBV7-2,-,TGTGCCAGCAGCACCACCGGGGGGCAGCCCCAGCATTTT,CASSTTGGQPQHF
-,12,TRBJ2-2,TRBV30,-,TGTGCCTGGAGTTTATACACCGGGGAGCTGTTTTTT,CAWSLYTGELFF